This TCR beta chain was captured by sequencing in a study of T cells after yellow fever vaccination. For the study at large: Preparation of the low-cell-number fractions used SMART-Seq v4 Ultra Low Input.

Study-wide findings and caveats: The CD4 compartment and the CD8 compartment contained a small share of clonotypes in common. Once the booster was given, most primary-vaccination clones reappeared, at around 95% for CD4 and roughly 91% for CD8. Any FACS-sorted repertoire could hold abundant clonotypes that contaminate it from the bulk population.

The CDR3 is made up of 16 amino acids. V gave up 2 bases and J gave up 5 bases; unmatched junction bases: 9. Each CDR3 protein is one row after TCRdb ran MiXCR on the 5' RACE reads. The repertoire has under 500,000 distinct CDR3 sequences, 18% of them found once; the top ten carry roughly a sixth. This clonotype showed up just a few times. The antigen is unknown. The genes are TRBV12-3 or TRBV12-4 and TRBJ2-5; 9 bases align to TRBD2. This clonotype originated in a man in his late teens or twenties who received the YFV17D yellow fever vaccine. The specimen was PBMCs, collected before the yellow fever booster vaccination. CDR3 DNA: TGTGCCAGCAGTTTAAGTAGCGGGGGTTCTGGGGAGACCCAGTACTTC. Translation gives CASSLSSGGSGETQYF.